This record covers a single TCR beta chain. The sample originates from a study of molecular identifiers for immune sequencing clone quantification. This CDR3 contains 16 residues. The germline gives CDR1 SGHVS, CDR2 FQNEAQ. The V and J ends lost 3 bases and 5 bases respectively, with 16 bases between them. The sorting of naive CD8 T cells used the CD8+CD4-CCR7+CD45RA+ phenotype. One entry per CDR3 protein results from TCRdb running MiXCR on the PCR reads. The sample records 550,000 to 750,000 distinct CDR3 sequences, about 20% being singletons. The sequencing input was naive CD8+ T cells from blood, with Jurkat cell RNA spiked in. Indicated subset: FACS-sorted CD8+CD4-CCR7+CD45RA+ naive T cells. The TCR sequence derives from a human donor in good health. Some libraries in this study had Jurkat cell RNA spiked in. The chain combines TRBV7-8 with TRBJ2-2; D is possibly TRBD2 (5 bases). In DNA, the CDR3 is TGTGCCAGCAGCTTTTTCGGGAACATCGAGACCGGGGAGCTGTTTTTT. Translating it yields CASSFFGNIETGELFF.